This entry describes one TCR beta chain. The CDR3 has 15 amino acids. Trimming took off 2 bases at V and 4 bases at J, with 15 bases between the two ends. CDR1 SGHRS and CDR2 YFSETQ come from the germline V gene. Sequencing used immunoSEQ multiplex PCR; TCRdb keeps in-frame clones, though not all of them. The profile shows about 69,000 clones, around 90% of them singletons. The sample originates from a study of OX40 agonist ivuxolimab in advanced cancers. The sequence was collected from an adult with an advanced solid tumor such as melanoma, head and neck, liver or kidney cancer. The material sequenced was CD4+ or CD8+ T cells sorted from blood, taken in a trial of the OX40 agonist ivuxolimab. V gene TRBV5-1 combines with J gene TRBJ2-5, with a weak D call TRBD1 (5 bases). This chain's CDR3 is CASSFVAPGAETQYF. The CDR3 coding sequence is TGCGCCAGCAGCTTCGTGGCCCCTGGGGCAGAGACCCAGTACTTC. The full variable domain, rest sourced from reference TRBV5-1 and TRBJ2-5, is KAGVTQTPRYLIKTRGQQVTLSCSPISGHRSVSWYQQTPGQGLQFLFEYFSETQRNKGNFPGRFSGRQFSNSRSEMNVSTLELGDSALYLCASSFVAPGAETQYFGPGTRLLVL.